Sequencing of this T cell receptor beta chain was carried out in a study of regulatory T cells in long-lasting Graves disease (dated by TCRdb to about 2021). Context from the whole study: To count as having persistent Graves' disease, a patient had to have received antithyroid drug treatment for over 5 years with TSH receptor autoantibodies remaining persistently positive. A total of roughly 35 samples underwent TCR sequencing: some 13 from persistent and roughly 20 from newly diagnosed Graves' disease patients. This study used TCR sequencing and RNA sequencing of peripheral blood to compare persistent Graves' disease patients against newly diagnosed Graves' disease patients. In the clinical cohort, patients with persistent Graves' disease had used antithyroid drugs for an average of about 9.3 years. The study was registered as a clinical trial and conducted in China.

The library relied on multiplex PCR. The sequencer was an Illumina HiSeq 4000. TCR beta libraries were built with iRepertoire HTBI primers and Arm-PCR amplification of CDR3 regions. Before sequencing, the PCR products went through gel purification. On the study's bioinformatics: Across samples, roughly 60 TRBV and 13 to 15 TRBJ segments were identified and used for gene usage analysis of CDR3 amino acid clonotypes. COPE and FqMerger were used to merge filtered high-quality paired reads into contigs. BLAST was used to align contigs to IMGT TRBV, TRBD and TRBJ reference genes, with CDR3 defined following IMGT. Highly expanded clones were defined as clonotypes with a frequency above 0.1%. Shannon entropy was used to measure repertoire diversity, and the Gini coefficient was used to measure V-J evenness. Clonotypes shared by more than one individual were considered public. Starting from the raw public reads, TCRdb applied fastp trimming at Q25, assembled clones with MiXCR and retained in-frame beta chains. Here each entry gathers all rows of one CDR3 protein and keeps the most common genes and DNA. V and J calls and clone size were set by TCRdb, not the authors. For this sample there are about 460,000 distinct CDR3 sequences; less than 25% appear just once. The top ten constitute about an eighth of the sample.

The sample's time point label, decoded: persistent/refractory GD, antithyroid drugs over 5 years with positive TRAb. For both TCR sequencing and RNA sequencing, RNA was extracted from PBMCs using TRIzol. The diagnosis of Graves' disease followed American Thyroid Association guidelines. Recruitment of patients was carried out at an endocrinology department in Xi'an, China. Each patient gave approximately 8.8 milliliters of peripheral blood, collected in an EDTA anticoagulant tube. Ficoll Paque Plus density gradient separation was used to isolate PBMCs, and no further T cell sorting was done. RNA quality was checked with an Agilent 2100 Bioanalyzer and agarose gel, and concentration with a NanoDrop 2000. The investigation overall reported the following: Compared with newly diagnosed patients, patients with persistent Graves' disease had lower TCR Shannon entropy and fewer highly expanded clones, which suggests clonal expansion. Preferential use of TRBV28, TRBJ1-2 and TRBJ2-5 was observed in persistent disease, whereas TRBV20-1 and TRBJ2-1 were favored in newly diagnosed disease. Sequencing and analysis were limited to the TCR beta chain. Only peripheral blood was studied, because thyroid tissue, the primary lesion, was inaccessible. More public clonotypes were shared among persistent patients (under 3,000) than among newly diagnosed patients (roughly 1,000). As a limitation, the authors acknowledged that the small sample size may reduce accuracy.

The CDR3 starts with the cysteine, ends with the phenylalanine, and has 14 residues. The sequence is cut down to CDR3 DNA, 42 bases in frame from base 1. Based on the germline V gene, the CDR1 and CDR2 sequences are SGHTA and FQGNSA. V and J are truncated by 2 bases and 1 base respectively, leaving an intervening sequence of 8 bases. This clonotype came up many times. Its binding antigen is unknown. No quality values exist for individual bases; no much larger clone is one base distant. This TCR was sampled from a female donor with Graves disease. The material sequenced was peripheral blood mononuclear cells (PBMCs), taken when the disease was refractory, from a patient treated with antithyroid drugs. The chain couples TRBV7-2 to TRBJ1-2; the D gene cannot be named for sure. The CDR3 reads as follows: CASSLYKNNYGYTF. The nucleotide sequence reads as follows: TGTGCCAGCAGCTTATACAAGAATAACTATGGCTACACCTTC.